A single T cell receptor (beta chain) is shown here with its context. The antigen is not known. The sample belongs to a study of post-analysis software for immune sequencing data. Overall study results and limits: Relative to controls, patients had about five TRBV segments at higher frequency, with TRBV5-6, TRBV5-1 and TRBV20-1 among these. Patients with multiple sclerosis recorded significantly lower normalized Chao1 diversity than controls, the study found.

Germline assignment: CDR1 SGHRS and CDR2 YFSETQ. This CDR3 spans 21 amino acids. V lost 4 bases to trimming and J lost 2 bases; unmatched junction nucleotides: 21. TCR beta cDNA libraries had unique molecular identifiers. Out of about 0.95 to 10 million T cells, about 510,000 cDNA molecules were generated. TCRdb fed the PCR reads into MiXCR, producing one record per CDR3 protein. There are roughly 600,000 distinct CDR3 sequences in the sample; 44% occur only once, and under 2% lies in the top ten. This chain joins TRBV5-1 and TRBJ2-3, with 11 nucleotides matching TRBD2. Sequenced sample: blood. The receptor was isolated from a girl aged 5 to 17 with multiple sclerosis. The CDR3 nucleotides read TGCGCCAGCAGCGGGATACCTAGCGGGGGGCTTAAAAAAGAGGACACAGATACGCAGTATTTT. Protein product: CASSGIPSGGLKKEDTDTQYF.